A single sample is the source of the 29 T cell receptor beta chains below, sequenced in a study of CD8+ T cells in alopecia areata. cDNA serving as the sequencing template came from extracted, reverse transcribed RNA. The data were produced by immunoSEQ multiplex PCR, yet TCRdb's version contains in-frame clones alone and is incomplete. The table shows about 140,000 clones, with approximately 90% occurring only once. The sample's treatment: oral pan-JAK inhibitor, 5-10 mg twice daily. This material consisted of CD8+ T cells sorted from blood, taken at week 4, from a patient treated with tofacitinib. These receptor sequences come from a human donor with alopecia areata.

The rearrangement joins TRBV7-2 to TRBJ1-1; perhaps TRBD1 as D (5 bases). The V gene's germline CDR1 is SGHTA and CDR2 FQGNSA. V lost 1 base and J 6 bases, leaving 6 bases between the germline ends. The CDR3 has 12 amino acids. CDR3 region: CASSLGGAEAFF. The CDR3, as DNA: TGTGCCAGCAGCTTAGGGGGCGCTGAAGCTTTCTTT.

This chain links TRBV2 with TRBJ2-3, with D tentatively TRBD2 (6 bases). Per germline, CDR1 SNHLY and CDR2 FYNNEI. The V and J ends lost 1 base and 6 bases respectively, with 17 bases between them. The CDR3 runs 16 residues. The CDR3 coding sequence is TGTGCCAGCAGTGAAGGCCCTTTAACTAGCATGGATACGCAGTATTTT. It yields the protein CASSEGPLTSMDTQYF.

This chain connects TRBV29-1 to TRBJ2-2; TRBD1 or TRBD2 may be the D gene (5 bases each). The CDR3 is 10 residues long. CDR1 and CDR2 from the germline V gene are SQVTM and ANQGSEA. The DNA of the CDR3 is TGCCATCGGGACCCCGGGGAGCTGTTTTTT. Its protein is CHRDPGELFF.

This chain links TRBV29-1 with TRBJ2-1, with D unclear. Trimming pared 4 bases from V and 4 bases from J, leaving 11 bases between. This CDR3 contains 13 residues. The germline CDR1 and CDR2 sequences are SQVTM and ANQGSEA. CDR3: CSVVVVSYNEQFF. CDR3 nucleotides: TGCAGCGTTGTAGTAGTTTCGTACAATGAGCAGTTCTTC.

This CDR3 is CAWTPGVSGANVLTF. The CDR3 DNA reads TGTGCCTGGACCCCGGGGGTCTCTGGGGCCAACGTCCTGACTTTC. This chain joins TRBV30 and TRBJ2-6, with D perhaps matching TRBD2 (6 bases). There are 15 residues in the CDR3. V lost 4 bases, J lost 0 bases, and 10 bases lay in between. CDR1 GTSNPN and CDR2 SVGIG come from the germline V gene (reference sequence).

DNA of the CDR3: TGTGCCAGCAGCTCGTTGGCGGCAGAGCAGTACTTC. This gives the protein CASSSLAAEQYF. This chain connects TRBV7-9 to TRBJ2-7; D is uncertain. The germline CDR1 and CDR2 sequences are SEHNR and FQNEAQ (reference sequence). The CDR3 sequence is 12 residues long. V lost 4 bases and J 7 bases, leaving 11 bases between the germline ends.

V and J are TRBV5-4 and TRBJ2-1; 11 bases fit TRBD2. In germline, CDR1 is SGHNT, CDR2 YYREEE (reference sequence). The V and J ends lost 5 bases and 6 bases, in that order; junction bases with no gene match: 7. The CDR3 consists of 15 residues. CDR3 sequence reads: CASRLAGGEANEQFF. The CDR3 bases are TGTGCCAGCAGATTAGCGGGGGGGGAGGCCAATGAGCAGTTCTTC. The full variable domain, in which reference TRBV5-4 and TRBJ2-1 provide the parts outside the CDR3, is ETGVTQSPTHLIKTRGQQVTLRCSSQSGHNTVSWYQQALGQGPQFIFQYYREEENGRGNFPPRFSGLQFPNYSSELNVNALELDDSALYLCASRLAGGEANEQFFGPGTRLTVL.

The rearrangement joins TRBV29-1 to TRBJ2-1, with D hard to call. Trimming took off 1 base at V and 8 bases at J, with 15 bases between the two ends. The CDR3 has 14 amino acids. Germline-derived CDR1 and CDR2 are SQVTM and ANQGSEA. In DNA, the CDR3 is TGCAGCGTTGAAGGCCAACAAACGTCGGATGAGCAGTTCTTC. Its protein product is CSVEGQQTSDEQFF.

The gene calls are TRBV4-1 and TRBJ2-7; D possibly corresponds to TRBD1 (6 bases). Germline V gene sequence: CDR1 MGHRA, CDR2 YSYEKL. The V end was cut by 6 bases, the J end by 2 bases, with 14 bases between. The CDR3 sequence is 14 residues long. The CDR3 here is CASSLGQGTYEQYF. The CDR3 nucleotides read TGCGCCAGCAGTCTCGGGCAGGGGACCTACGAGCAGTACTTC.

The rearrangement links TRBV11-2 to TRBJ2-7, with D possibly matching TRBD1 (7 bases). The V end lost 1 base, the J end lost 0 bases, and 13 bases lay between the germline ends. The CDR3 runs to 16 residues. The V gene's germline CDR1 is SGHAT and CDR2 FQNNGV. CDR3 protein: CASSLGTRGASYEQYF. In DNA form, the CDR3 reads TGTGCCAGCAGCTTAGGCACCAGGGGGGCCTCCTACGAGCAGTACTTC.

The chain combines TRBV5-1 with TRBJ2-1; 11 bases are a match to TRBD2. Germline values: CDR1 SGHRS, CDR2 YFSETQ. This CDR3 region has 16 residues. The junction had 12 bases not matched to a gene; V was cut back by 4 bases and J by 9 bases. The chain's CDR3 is CASSPGLAGGVGEQFF. The CDR3, as DNA: TGCGCCAGCAGCCCCGGGCTAGCGGGAGGAGTAGGTGAGCAGTTCTTC.

The V gene is TRBV7-9, the J gene TRBJ1-5; TRBD1 matches 7 bases. The germline gives CDR1 SEHNR, CDR2 FQNEAQ (reference sequence). The V segment lost 10 bases and the J segment 2 bases; nucleotides outside the gene matches: 5. CDR3 size: 13 residues. The chain's CDR3 is CATGTGGNQPQHF. CDR3 coding DNA: TGTGCCACCGGAACAGGGGGCAATCAGCCCCAGCATTTT.

The V gene is TRBV30, the J gene TRBJ2-3; possible D gene TRBD2, 6 bases. The length of the CDR3 is 12 residues. Germline V gives CDR1 GTSNPN, CDR2 SVGIG (reference sequence). V dropped 4 bases and J dropped 4 bases, with 9 bases sitting between them. The CDR3 nucleotides read TGTGCCTGGAAAATAGCGGCAGATACGCAGTATTTT. Translating it yields CAWKIAADTQYF.

This sequence joins TRBV28 and TRBJ2-2; possible D gene TRBD2, 5 bases. CDR3 length: 16 residues. V was cut by 3 bases and J by 6 bases, with 17 bases left in between. Germline V lookup: CDR1 MDHEN, CDR2 SYDVKM. Here the CDR3 DNA reads TGTGCCAGCAGTTTTTCGCAGGACTCGCCCTCCGGGGAGCTGTTTTTT. Its protein product is CASSFSQDSPSGELFF.

V usage is TRBV11-1 and J usage is TRBJ2-7, with unresolved D. V was trimmed by 3 bases and J by 0 bases, leaving 6 bases between them. Germline V gene sequence: CDR1 SGHAT, CDR2 FQDESV (reference sequence). The CDR3 sequence is 13 residues long. CDR3 in amino acids: CASSLPPSYEQYF. For the CDR3, the DNA is TGTGCCAGCAGCTTGCCCCCCTCCTACGAGCAGTACTTC. Complete variable domain (other parts from reference TRBV11-1 and TRBJ2-7): EAEVAQSPRYKITEKSQAVAFWCDPISGHATLYWYRQILGQGPELLVQFQDESVVDDSQLPKDRFSAERLKGVDSTLKIQPAELGDSAMYLCASSLPPSYEQYFGPGTRLTVT.

The chain links TRBV4-1 to TRBJ2-3; D not certain. This CDR3 is 17 amino acids long. V was cut by 0 bases and J by 4 bases, with 17 bases left in between. CDR1 is MGHRA, CDR2 YSYEKL, per germline. CDR3 loop: CASSQDGDWVVSDTQYF. As DNA, the CDR3 is TGCGCCAGCAGCCAAGATGGGGATTGGGTAGTGTCAGATACGCAGTATTTT.

This clone was observed a handful of times. The V gene is TRBV27, the J gene TRBJ2-3; D might be TRBD2 (6 bases). The V gene lost 3 bases and the J gene lost 11 bases, with 15 bases spanning the gap. The CDR3 covers 13 residues. CDR1 is MNHEY, CDR2 SMNVEV, per germline (reference sequence). CDR3 loop: CASSFGSRGMQYF. As DNA, the CDR3 is TGTGCCAGCAGTTTTGGTTCCCGGGGGATGCAGTATTTT.

The chain combines TRBV19 with TRBJ2-7, with D perhaps TRBD1 (7 bases). CDR1 is LNHDA, CDR2 SQIVND, per germline (reference sequence). Trimming pared 6 bases from V and 0 bases from J, leaving 12 bases between. This CDR3 is built from 14 residues. The CDR3 coding sequence is TGTGCCAGTAGCGCGGGACAGAGCTCCTACGAGCAGTACTTC. Amino acid sequence: CASSAGQSSYEQYF.

The genes are TRBV5-6 and TRBJ2-2; tentatively, D is TRBD2 (5 bases). Germline values: CDR1 SGHDT, CDR2 YYEEEE. V was cut by 3 bases and J by 3 bases, with 6 bases left in between. This CDR3 is 13 amino acids long. In nucleotides, the CDR3 is TGTGCCAGCAGCTGGACTTACACCGGGGAGCTGTTTTTT. This translates into CASSWTYTGELFF.

The chain has TRBV4-1 and TRBJ1-5; D remains ambiguous. The germline V gene has CDR1 MGHRA and CDR2 YSYEKL. The CDR3 runs 14 residues. Trimming removed 3 bases at V and 2 bases at J, with 8 bases between. This CDR3 reads CASSQGMGNQPQHF. The DNA of the CDR3 is TGCGCCAGCAGCCAGGGGATGGGCAATCAGCCCCAGCATTTT.

The chain employs TRBV29-1 and TRBJ2-7; no clear D. Trimming pared 2 bases from V and 7 bases from J, leaving 9 bases between. This CDR3 region has 11 residues. Germline CDR1 reads SQVTM; CDR2 reads ANQGSEA. DNA for the CDR3: TGCAGCGTTGAATTTGGGCGGGAGCAGTACTTC. It is translated as CSVEFGREQYF.

The count of this clone is one. The chain employs TRBV7-9 and TRBJ1-1; weak D call: TRBD1 (6 bases). CDR1 and CDR2 (germline): SEHNR, FQNEAQ (reference sequence). V shed 1 base and J shed 3 bases, with 12 bases lying between them. The CDR3 sequence is 15 residues long. Here the CDR3 reads CASSLDPGADTEAFF. DNA for the CDR3: TGTGCCAGCAGCTTAGACCCGGGGGCGGACACTGAAGCTTTCTTT.

This clone appeared a single time. J is TRBJ2-7 and V is TRBV4-2; D is ambiguous. Germline CDR1 and CDR2: LGHNA and YNFKEQ. The V end lost 3 bases, the J end lost 0 bases, and 12 bases lay between the germline ends. The CDR3 extends over 15 amino acids. Here the CDR3 DNA reads TGTGCCAGCAGCCAGCCCCCCGGCAGCTCCTACGAGCAGTACTTC. Amino acid sequence: CASSQPPGSSYEQYF.

The rearrangement links TRBV30 to TRBJ2-2; tentatively, D is TRBD2 (5 bases). Per germline, CDR1 GTSNPN and CDR2 SVGIG (reference sequence). The ends were cut back, 3 bases at V and 6 bases at J, with 14 bases in the middle. CDR3 size: 14 residues. CDR3 loop: CAWRRAPGSGELFF. In DNA, the CDR3 is TGTGCCTGGAGGCGGGCCCCCGGGTCCGGGGAGCTGTTTTTT.

This chain links TRBV6-5 with TRBJ2-3; TRBD2 is a possible D gene (6 bases). Trimming cost V 2 bases and J 5 bases, with 14 bases left between them. Germline loops: CDR1 MNHEY, CDR2 SVGAGI. The CDR3 totals 15 residues. CDR3 coding DNA: TGTGCCAGCAGTTACGAGGGAGTAGCGGTAGATACGCAGTATTTT. It specifies CASSYEGVAVDTQYF.

V usage is TRBV6-5 and J usage is TRBJ1-1; 7 nucleotides line up with TRBD1. Germline V gene data show CDR1 as MNHEY and CDR2 as SVGAGI. The junction had 4 bases not matched to a gene; V was cut back by 5 bases and J by 1 base. There are 14 residues in the CDR3. Here the CDR3 reads CASSQGQTNTEAFF. The CDR3 DNA reads as TGTGCCAGCAGTCAGGGACAGACGAACACTGAAGCTTTCTTT.

The chain uses TRBV18 and TRBJ2-2; 9 bases align to TRBD1. J lost 7 bases, V lost 8 bases, and 17 bases had no gene match. Germline CDR1 KGHSH, CDR2 LQKENI. This CDR3 spans 17 amino acids. This CDR3 reads CASNHPGTGPIGGELFF. CDR3 sequence (DNA): TGTGCCAGCAATCACCCCGGGACAGGGCCGATTGGCGGGGAGCTGTTTTTT.

The chain employs TRBV5-6 and TRBJ2-1; 9 bases align to TRBD2. Trimming removed 0 bases from V and 8 bases from J; junction bases left unmatched: 9. The CDR3 extends over 16 amino acids. Looked up from germline, CDR1 is SGHDT and CDR2 is YYEEEE. Written as DNA, the CDR3 is TGTGCCAGCAGCTTGGGTCTGGGACTAGCATTCGATGAGCAGTTCTTC. Its protein is CASSLGLGLAFDEQFF.

The chain recombines TRBV13 with TRBJ2-7; the match to TRBD2 covers 9 bases. The CDR3 runs 16 residues. J was trimmed by 0 bases and V by 5 bases; bases with no gene match: 8. Looked up from germline, CDR1 is PRHDT and CDR2 is FYEKMQ (reference sequence). The CDR3 sequence: CASSPGLAPSSYEQYF. CDR3 coding DNA: TGTGCCAGCAGCCCAGGACTAGCGCCGAGCTCCTACGAGCAGTACTTC. Looking up the rest from reference TRBV13 and TRBJ2-7 gives the full variable domain: AAGVIQSPRHLIKEKRETATLKCYPIPRHDTVYWYQQGPGQDPQFLISFYEKMQSDKGSIPDRFSAQQFSDYHSELNMSSLELGDSALYFCASSPGLAPSSYEQYFGPGTRLTVT.